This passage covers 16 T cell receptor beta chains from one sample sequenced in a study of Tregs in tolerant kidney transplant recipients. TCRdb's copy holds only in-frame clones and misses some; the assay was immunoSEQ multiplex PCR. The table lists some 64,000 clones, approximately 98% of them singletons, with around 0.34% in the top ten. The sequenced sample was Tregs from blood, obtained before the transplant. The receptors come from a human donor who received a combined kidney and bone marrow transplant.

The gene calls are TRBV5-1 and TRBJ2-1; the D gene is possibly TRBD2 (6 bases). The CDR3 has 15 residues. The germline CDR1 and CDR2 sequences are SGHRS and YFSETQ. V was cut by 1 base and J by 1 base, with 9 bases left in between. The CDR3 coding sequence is TGCGCCAGCAGCTTGAGCGGGCCTTCCTACAATGAGCAGTTCTTC. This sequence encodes CASSLSGPSYNEQFF. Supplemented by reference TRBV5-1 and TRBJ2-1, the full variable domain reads KAGVTQTPRYLIKTRGQQVTLSCSPISGHRSVSWYQQTPGQGLQFLFEYFSETQRNKGNFPGRFSGRQFSNSRSEMNVSTLELGDSALYLCASSLSGPSYNEQFFGPGTRLTVL.

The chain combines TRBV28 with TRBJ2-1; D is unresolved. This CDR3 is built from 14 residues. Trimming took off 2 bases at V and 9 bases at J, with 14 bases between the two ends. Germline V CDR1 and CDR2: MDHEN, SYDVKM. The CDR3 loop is CASSLILPLSEQFF. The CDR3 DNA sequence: TGTGCCAGCAGTTTAATCCTCCCACTGAGTGAGCAGTTCTTC.

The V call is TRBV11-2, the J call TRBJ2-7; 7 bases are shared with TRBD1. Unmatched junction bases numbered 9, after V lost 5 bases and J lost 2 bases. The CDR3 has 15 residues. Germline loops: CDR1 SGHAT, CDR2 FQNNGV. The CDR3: CASSKVWDSPYEQYF. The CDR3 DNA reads TGTGCCAGCAGCAAAGTATGGGACAGCCCCTACGAGCAGTACTTC.

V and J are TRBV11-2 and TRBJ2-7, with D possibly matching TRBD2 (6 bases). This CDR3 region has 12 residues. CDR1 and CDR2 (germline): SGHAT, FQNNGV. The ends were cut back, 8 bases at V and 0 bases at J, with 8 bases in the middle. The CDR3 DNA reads TGTGCCAGCGGGGGGTTCTCCTACGAGCAGTACTTC. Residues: CASGGFSYEQYF. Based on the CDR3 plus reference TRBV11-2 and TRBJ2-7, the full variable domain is EAGVAQSPRYKIIEKRQSVAFWCNPISGHATLYWYQQILGQGPKLLIQFQNNGVVDDSQLPKDRFSAERLKGVDSTLKIQPAKLEDSAVYLCASGGFSYEQYFGPGTRLTVT.

CDR3 DNA sequence: TGTGCCAGCAATAGGCAGGGGCAGCCCCAGCATTTT. Translated, it gives CASNRQGQPQHF. The J gene is TRBJ1-5, the V gene TRBV2; tentatively, D is TRBD1 (6 bases). Germline values: CDR1 SNHLY, CDR2 FYNNEI. The CDR3 has 12 residues. Trimming stripped 7 bases from V and 7 bases from J, with 11 bases between.

CDR3 protein: CASSLGGLGNEQYF. In DNA form, the CDR3 reads TGTGCCAGCAGCTTGGGGGGTCTCGGAAACGAGCAGTACTTC. The chain has TRBV7-6 and TRBJ2-7; a possible D gene is TRBD2 (6 bases). CDR3 length equals 14 residues. The germline V and J ends were trimmed by 3 bases and 5 bases, with 14 bases remaining between them. Germline CDR1 reads SGHVS; CDR2 reads FNYEAQ.

CDR3 protein: CASRTLTGGTYGYTF. The CDR3 bases are TGTGCCAGCAGGACCTTGACAGGGGGAACCTATGGCTACACCTTC. V usage is TRBV28 and J usage is TRBJ1-2; 9 bases are a match to TRBD1. The CDR3 loop spans 15 amino acids. The ends lost 6 bases at V and 4 bases at J; junction bases unmatched: 9. Germline loops: CDR1 MDHEN, CDR2 SYDVKM.

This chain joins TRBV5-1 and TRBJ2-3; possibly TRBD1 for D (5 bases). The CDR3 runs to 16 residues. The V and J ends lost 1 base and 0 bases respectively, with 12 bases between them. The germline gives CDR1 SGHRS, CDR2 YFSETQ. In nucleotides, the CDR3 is TGCGCCAGCAGCTTGTTTGTGAGACAGAGCACAGATACGCAGTATTTT. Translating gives CASSLFVRQSTDTQYF.

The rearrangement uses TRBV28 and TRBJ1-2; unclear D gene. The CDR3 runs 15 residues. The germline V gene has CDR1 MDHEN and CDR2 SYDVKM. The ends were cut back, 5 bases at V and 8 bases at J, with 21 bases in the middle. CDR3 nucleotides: TGTGCCAGCAGTCGAGTTCGGGAATTGGGAGGAGGCTACACCTTC. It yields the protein CASSRVRELGGGYTF.

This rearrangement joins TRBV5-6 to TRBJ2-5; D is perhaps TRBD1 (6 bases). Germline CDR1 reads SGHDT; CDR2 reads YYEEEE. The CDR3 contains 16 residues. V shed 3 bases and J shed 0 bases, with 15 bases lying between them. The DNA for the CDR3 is TGTGCCAGCAGCTCAGATACAGGGAACTACCAAGAGACCCAGTACTTC. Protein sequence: CASSSDTGNYQETQYF.

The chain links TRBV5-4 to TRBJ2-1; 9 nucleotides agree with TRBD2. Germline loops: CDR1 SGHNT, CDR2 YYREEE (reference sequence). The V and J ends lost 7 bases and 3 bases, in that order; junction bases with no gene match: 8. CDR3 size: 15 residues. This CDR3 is CASQTIAGDYNEQFF. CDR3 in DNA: TGTGCCAGCCAAACGATAGCGGGGGACTACAATGAGCAGTTCTTC. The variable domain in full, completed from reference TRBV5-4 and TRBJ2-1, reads ETGVTQSPTHLIKTRGQQVTLRCSSQSGHNTVSWYQQALGQGPQFIFQYYREEENGRGNFPPRFSGLQFPNYSSELNVNALELDDSALYLCASQTIAGDYNEQFFGPGTRLTVL.

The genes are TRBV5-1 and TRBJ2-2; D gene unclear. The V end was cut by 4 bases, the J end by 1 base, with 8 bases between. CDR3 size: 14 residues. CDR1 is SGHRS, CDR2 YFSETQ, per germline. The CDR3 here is CASSRVGNTGELFF. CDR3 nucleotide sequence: TGCGCCAGCAGCCGGGTAGGGAACACCGGGGAGCTGTTTTTT.

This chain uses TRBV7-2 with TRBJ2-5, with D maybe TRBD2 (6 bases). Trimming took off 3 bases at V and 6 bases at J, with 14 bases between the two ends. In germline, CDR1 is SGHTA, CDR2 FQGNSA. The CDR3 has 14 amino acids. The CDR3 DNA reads TGTGCCAGCAGCTTTGGGACTGGCCTGCAGACCCAGTACTTC. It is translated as CASSFGTGLQTQYF. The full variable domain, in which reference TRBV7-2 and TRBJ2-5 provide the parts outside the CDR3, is GAGVSQSPSNKVTEKGKDVELRCDPISGHTALYWYRQSLGQGLEFLIYFQGNSAPDKSGLPSDRFSAERTGGSVSTLTIQRTQQEDSAVYLCASSFGTGLQTQYFGPGTRLLVL.

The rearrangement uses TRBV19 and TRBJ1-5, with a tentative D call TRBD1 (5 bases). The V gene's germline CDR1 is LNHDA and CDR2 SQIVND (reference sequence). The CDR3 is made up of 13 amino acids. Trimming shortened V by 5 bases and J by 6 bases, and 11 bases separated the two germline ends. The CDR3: CASSSGFGQPQHF. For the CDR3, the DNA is TGTGCCAGTAGTTCAGGGTTCGGTCAGCCCCAGCATTTT.

The CDR3 DNA reads TGTGCCAGCAGTTACGCGCGGGGGGGCCGGACCGGGGAGCTGTTTTTT. It specifies CASSYARGGRTGELFF. This sequence joins TRBV6-6 and TRBJ2-2; 9 nucleotides agree with TRBD2. The CDR3 extends over 16 amino acids. Trimming at V came to 2 bases and at J to 5 bases, leaving 6 bases not matched to a gene. Germline V gene data show CDR1 as MNHNY and CDR2 as SVGAGI (reference sequence).

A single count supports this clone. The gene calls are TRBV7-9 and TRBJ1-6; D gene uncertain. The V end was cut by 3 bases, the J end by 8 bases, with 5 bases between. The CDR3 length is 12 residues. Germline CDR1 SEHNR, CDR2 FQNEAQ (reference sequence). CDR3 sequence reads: CASSFSDSPLHF. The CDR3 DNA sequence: TGTGCCAGCAGCTTCTCTGATTCACCCCTCCACTTT. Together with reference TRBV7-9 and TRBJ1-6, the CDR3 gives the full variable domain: DTGVSQNPRHKITKRGQNVTFRCDPISEHNRLYWYRQTLGQGPEFLTYFQNEAQLEKSRLLSDRFSAERPKGSFSTLEIQRTEQGDSAMYLCASSFSDSPLHFGNGTRLTVT.